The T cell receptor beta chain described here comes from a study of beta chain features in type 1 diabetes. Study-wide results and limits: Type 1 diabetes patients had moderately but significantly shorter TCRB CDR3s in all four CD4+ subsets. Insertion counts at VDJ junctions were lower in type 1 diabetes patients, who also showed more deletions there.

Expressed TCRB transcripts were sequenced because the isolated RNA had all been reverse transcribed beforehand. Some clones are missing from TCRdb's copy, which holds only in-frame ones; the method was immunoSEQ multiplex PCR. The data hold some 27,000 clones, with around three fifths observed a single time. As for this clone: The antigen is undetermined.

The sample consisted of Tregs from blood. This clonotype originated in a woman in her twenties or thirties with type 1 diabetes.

The chain's CDR3 is CASSRDSVPSYEQYF. The CDR3 nucleotides are TGTGCCAGCAGCCGGGACAGCGTCCCTTCCTACGAGCAGTACTTC. The V gene is TRBV5-5, the J gene TRBJ2-7; TRBD1 agrees at 7 bases. The trim removed 4 bases at V and 1 base at J, leaving 8 bases unmatched. Germline CDR1 SGHKS, CDR2 YYEKEE (reference sequence). This CDR3 is 15 amino acids long.